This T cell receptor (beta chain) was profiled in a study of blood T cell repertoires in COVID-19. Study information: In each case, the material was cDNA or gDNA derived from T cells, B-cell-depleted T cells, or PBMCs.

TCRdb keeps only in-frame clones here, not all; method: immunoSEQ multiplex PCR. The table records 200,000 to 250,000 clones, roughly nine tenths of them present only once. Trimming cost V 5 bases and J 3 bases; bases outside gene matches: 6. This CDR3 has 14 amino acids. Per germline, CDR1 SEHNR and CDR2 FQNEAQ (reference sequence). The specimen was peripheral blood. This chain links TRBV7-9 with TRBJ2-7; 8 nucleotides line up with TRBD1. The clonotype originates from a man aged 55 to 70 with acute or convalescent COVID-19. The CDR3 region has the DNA TGTGCCAGCAGCGAAGGGACAGGTAGCTACGAGCAGTACTTC. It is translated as CASSEGTGSYEQYF. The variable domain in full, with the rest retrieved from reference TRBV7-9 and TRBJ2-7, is DTGVSQNPRHKITKRGQNVTFRCDPISEHNRLYWYRQTLGQGPEFLTYFQNEAQLEKSRLLSDRFSAERPKGSFSTLEIQRTEQGDSAMYLCASSEGTGSYEQYFGPGTRLTVT.